This T cell receptor beta chain appears in the sequencing data of a study of shared clonotypes between healthy human individuals. A roughly 200 ng quantity of DNA, 30,000 to 35,000 T cell genomes, went into the sorted-subset replicate PCRs. Libraries were prepared by immunoSEQ multiplex PCR; TCRdb keeps only in-frame clonotypes and omits some of them. The data contain around 2,000,000 clones, approximately 94% of them seen just once; the ten biggest clones take up around 1.7%. It was CD45RO-negative cells, positively selected for CCR7, that made up naive CD8 cells, with terminally differentiated effector memory CD45RA+ cells excluded. Healthy adults negative for HIV, lacking recent acute infections or vaccinations, served as donors. CDR1 and CDR2 (germline): ENHRY, SYGVKD. CDR3 length: 17 amino acids. J was trimmed by 0 bases and V by 2 bases; bases with no gene match: 4.

V gene TRBV10-3 combines with J gene TRBJ2-1; 10 nucleotides align to TRBD2. The receptor was isolated from a man aged 18 to 29 in good health. Some clones in this sample may be carry-over from other donors' samples. Sequencing used naive CD8+ T cells from PBMCs. Here the CDR3 DNA reads TGTGCCATCAGTGAGGACCCTAGCGGGAGCTCCTACAATGAGCAGTTCTTC. Translating gives CAISEDPSGSSYNEQFF.